The 25 T cell receptor beta chains presented below share a single source sample, sequenced in a study of shared T cell receptors in the human thymus. This table comes from immunoSEQ multiplex PCR, and its TCRdb copy is limited to in-frame clones, with some not included. The sample has about 710,000 clones; over 75% are singletons. Another study also made use of these data, one on human thymus T cells.

Input material: thymocytes. The source of these receptors is a boy under two years old with a congenital heart defect.

The chain carries TRBV19 and TRBJ1-4; TRBD1 might be the D (5 bases). The germline V gene encodes CDR1 LNHDA and CDR2 SQIVND (reference sequence). This CDR3 has 14 amino acids. V lost 7 bases and J 8 bases, leaving 17 bases between the germline ends. The CDR3 coding sequence is TGTGCCAGTACGTCAGCACCCCAGGGCGAAAAACTGTTTTTT. Protein: CASTSAPQGEKLFF.

The count of this clone is one. The J gene is TRBJ2-2, the V gene TRBV6-6; D call uncertain. The germline gives CDR1 MNHNY, CDR2 SVGAGI (reference sequence). V was trimmed by 7 bases and J by 1 base, leaving 10 bases between them. The CDR3 is made up of 14 amino acids. Here the CDR3 DNA reads TGTGCCAGCACCACACGACAGAACACCGGGGAGCTGTTTTTT. The encoded protein is CASTTRQNTGELFF.

J is TRBJ1-2 and V is TRBV15, with D possibly TRBD1 on 6 matching bases. Germline assignment: CDR1 LNHNV and CDR2 YYDKDF (reference sequence). This CDR3 has 16 amino acids. Trimming cost V 3 bases and J 8 bases, with 22 bases left between them. The CDR3 region has the DNA TGTGCCACCAGCAGCGGACGGGCAGGGGTGGGTAGGGGCTACACCTTC. Protein sequence: CATSSGRAGVGRGYTF.

The genes are TRBV5-6 and TRBJ1-2; D call uncertain. Between the trimmed V and J ends, which lost 5 bases and 6 bases, there was a span of 17 bases. In germline, CDR1 is SGHDT, CDR2 YYEEEE. The CDR3 is made up of 14 amino acids. The chain's CDR3 is CASSCDNPPHGYTF. CDR3 bases: TGTGCCAGCAGTTGCGACAATCCACCCCATGGCTACACCTTC.

The gene calls are TRBV18 and TRBJ2-2; 9 bases are shared with TRBD1. The CDR3 consists of 14 residues. The trim removed 3 bases at V and 10 bases at J, leaving 6 bases unmatched. Germline V gene lookup returns CDR1 KGHSH and CDR2 LQKENI. This CDR3 is CASSPGTGKEELFF. Here the CDR3 DNA reads TGTGCCAGCTCACCGGGGACAGGGAAAGAGGAGCTGTTTTTT.

DNA for the CDR3: TGTGCCAGCAGAGGACCCACGGGACAGGGGGAAGAGGGCTACGAGCAGTACTTC. It codes for CASRGPTGQGEEGYEQYF. The chain couples TRBV7-9 to TRBJ2-7; TRBD1 matches at 11 bases. The V gene's germline CDR1 is SEHNR and CDR2 FQNEAQ (reference sequence). The V gene end was trimmed by 6 bases and the J gene end by 3 bases; junction bases not matched to a gene: 16. The CDR3 has 18 residues.

This rearrangement joins TRBV11-2 to TRBJ2-7, with D perhaps matching TRBD2 (5 bases). V was pared by 5 bases and J by 5 bases, with 22 bases between. This CDR3 has 16 amino acids. CDR1 is SGHAT and CDR2 is FQNNGV in the germline V gene. The CDR3 here is CASSANVTPEGDEQYF. CDR3 DNA: TGTGCCAGCAGCGCAAACGTGACGCCCGAGGGTGACGAGCAGTACTTC.

The chain couples TRBV27 to TRBJ2-7; 15 bases line up with TRBD2. CDR1 is MNHEY, CDR2 SMNVEV, per germline (reference sequence). The CDR3 covers 18 residues. With V trimmed by 5 bases and J by 0 bases, 8 bases remained unmatched. CDR3 sequence (DNA): TGTGCCAGCAGTCCACCGGGACTAGCGGGGGGACGCTCCTACGAGCAGTACTTC. Translation: CASSPPGLAGGRSYEQYF.

The rearrangement joins TRBV6-5 to TRBJ1-1; 7 nucleotides align to TRBD1. With 5 bases clipped from V and 8 bases from J, the junction kept 8 bases outside the gene matches. CDR1 is MNHEY and CDR2 is SVGAGI in the germline V gene. The length of the CDR3 is 13 residues. CDR3 DNA: TGTGCCAGCAGTCCCCCGTTAGGGGGCGAAGCTTTCTTT. Residues: CASSPPLGGEAFF.

The chain carries TRBV4-2 and TRBJ2-7; 12 bases line up with TRBD2. The CDR3 length is 18 residues. Germline lookup yields CDR1 LGHNA and CDR2 YNFKEQ. V trimming: 3 bases; J trimming: 0 bases; junction bases outside the gene matches: 9. As DNA, the CDR3 is TGTGCCAGCAGCCAGGAGCCCACTAGCGGGGGGAGCTCCTACGAGCAGTACTTC. This gives the protein CASSQEPTSGGSSYEQYF.

The chain combines TRBV4-3 with TRBJ2-2, with TRBD1 as a possible D gene (5 bases). Per the germline V gene, CDR1 is LGHNA and CDR2 is YSLEER. Trimming took 1 base from V and 7 from J, leaving 10 bases between them. The CDR3 loop spans 14 amino acids. CDR3 loop: CASSQVPGIGELFF. CDR3 DNA: TGCGCCAGCAGCCAAGTTCCAGGGATCGGGGAGCTGTTTTTT.

This clone was observed once. CDR3 sequence reads: CASRPSPAGTSGTVGEQYF. The DNA for the CDR3 is TGTGCCAGCAGACCCTCCCCAGCCGGGACTAGCGGGACTGTGGGAGAGCAGTACTTC. The chain is built from TRBV28 and TRBJ2-7, with 13 positions matching TRBD2. Germline V gene sequence: CDR1 MDHEN, CDR2 SYDVKM. The CDR3 totals 19 residues. With 6 bases clipped from V and 7 bases from J, the junction kept 21 bases outside the gene matches. The full variable domain, completed using reference TRBV28 and TRBJ2-7, is DVKVTQSSRYLVKRTGEKVFLECVQDMDHENMFWYRQDPGLGLRLIYFSYDVKMKEKGDIPEGYSVSREKKERFSLILESASTNQTSMYLCASRPSPAGTSGTVGEQYFGPGTRLTVT.

The chain carries TRBV4-1 and TRBJ2-3, with TRBD2 identical over 10 bases. The CDR3 loop spans 22 amino acids. J lost 2 bases, V lost 3 bases, and 23 bases had no gene match. Germline V gene sequence: CDR1 MGHRA, CDR2 YSYEKL. The CDR3 loop is CASSHIGQTSGSPMGLTDTQYF. The CDR3 DNA reads as TGCGCCAGCAGCCACATTGGGCAGACTAGCGGGTCCCCGATGGGCCTCACAGATACGCAGTATTTT.

This chain connects TRBV19 to TRBJ2-5, with 7 bases that match TRBD1. The CDR3 runs to 14 residues. Germline CDR1 LNHDA, CDR2 SQIVND (reference sequence). With 9 bases clipped from V and 0 bases from J, the junction kept 7 bases outside the gene matches. CDR3 coding DNA: TGTGCCAGCGGCAGGGGGACAGACCAAGAGACCCAGTACTTC. Encoded protein: CASGRGTDQETQYF.

The chain's CDR3 is CASSVIAGGNYNEQFF. The CDR3 nucleotides are TGTGCCAGCAGCGTAATAGCGGGAGGCAATTACAATGAGCAGTTCTTC. This sequence joins TRBV9 and TRBJ2-1, with 10 bases lining up with TRBD2. This CDR3 region has 16 residues. Germline CDR1 and CDR2: SGDLS and YYNGEE. The V and J ends lost 1 base and 4 bases, in that order; junction bases with no gene match: 5. Full variable domain (outside the CDR3, taken from reference TRBV9 and TRBJ2-1): DSGVTQTPKHLITATGQRVTLRCSPRSGDLSVYWYQQSLDQGLQFLIQYYNGEERAKGNILERFSAQQFPDLHSELNLSSLELGDSALYFCASSVIAGGNYNEQFFGPGTRLTVL.

The V and J genes are TRBV5-8 and TRBJ2-3, with D possibly TRBD2 on 7 matching bases. The CDR3 is 15 residues long. The V and J ends lost 5 bases and 4 bases respectively, with 17 bases between them. Per germline, CDR1 SGHTS and CDR2 YDEGEE. The chain's CDR3 is CASRDNEGGSDTQYF. The DNA for the CDR3 is TGTGCCAGCAGGGATAATGAGGGGGGGTCAGATACGCAGTATTTT.

This chain connects TRBV15 to TRBJ2-1; no clear D gene. This CDR3 is built from 12 residues. Germline V lookup: CDR1 LNHNV, CDR2 YYDKDF (reference sequence). The ends were cut back, 0 bases at V and 10 bases at J, with 7 bases in the middle. The CDR3 nucleotides are TGTGCCACCAGCAGAGATGAACTAGAGCAGTTCTTC. Translating it yields CATSRDELEQFF.

CDR3 residues: CASSSRGYNEQFF. The CDR3 DNA sequence: TGTGCCAGCAGTTCCAGGGGGTACAATGAGCAGTTCTTC. This sequence joins TRBV28 and TRBJ2-1; 7 bases are shared with TRBD1. V shed 4 bases, J shed 4 bases, and the junction held 1 base outside the gene matches. The CDR3 is 13 residues long. From germline, CDR1 is MDHEN and CDR2 SYDVKM.

The chain couples TRBV30 to TRBJ2-2; 8 positions match TRBD1. Losses at the gene ends were 1 base for V and 2 bases for J; bases not matched to a gene: 6. The CDR3 runs 16 residues. The germline V gene has CDR1 GTSNPN and CDR2 SVGIG (reference sequence). The CDR3 bases are TGTGCCTGGAGTGGACGGACAGGGAAAAACACCGGGGAGCTGTTTTTT. The encoded protein is CAWSGRTGKNTGELFF.

This chain joins TRBV4-2 and TRBJ1-3, with TRBD1 identical over 7 bases. Unmatched junction bases numbered 6, after V lost 1 base and J lost 0 bases. Germline CDR1 is LGHNA and CDR2 is YNFKEQ. CDR3 length: 17 residues. The CDR3 protein is CASSQAGQLNSGNTIYF. CDR3 bases: TGTGCCAGCAGCCAAGCGGGACAGTTAAACTCTGGAAACACCATATATTTT.

The CDR3 DNA reads TGTGCCAGCAGCGACCCGGGACAGGGCACCGGGGAGCTGTTTTTT. It codes for CASSDPGQGTGELFF. This chain links TRBV6-4 with TRBJ2-2, with 9 bases that match TRBD1. V gave up 6 bases and J gave up 4 bases; unmatched junction bases: 6. From germline, CDR1 is MRHNA and CDR2 SNTAGT. The length of the CDR3 is 15 residues.

The CDR3 DNA reads as TGCGCCAGCGCAGGTTCCGACAGGGATACGCAGTATTTT. Translating it yields CASAGSDRDTQYF. This chain uses TRBV4-3 with TRBJ2-3, with a weak D call TRBD1 (6 bases). Germline-derived CDR1 and CDR2 are LGHNA and YSLEER. V lost 8 bases to trimming and J lost 6 bases, with 15 bases between them. The CDR3 spans 13 residues.

The gene calls are TRBV19 and TRBJ1-6, with 7 nucleotides matching TRBD1. This CDR3 spans 14 amino acids. With 8 bases clipped from V and 1 base from J, the junction kept 2 bases outside the gene matches. Germline CDR1 and CDR2: LNHDA and SQIVND (reference sequence). The CDR3 bases are TGTGCCAGTGGGGACAGTTCCTATAATTCACCCCTCCACTTT. As protein: CASGDSSYNSPLHF.

The genes are TRBV4-2 and TRBJ1-2; 7 bases fit TRBD1. Germline CDR1 and CDR2: LGHNA and YNFKEQ. The V gene end was trimmed by 0 bases and the J gene end by 5 bases; junction bases not matched to a gene: 3. The CDR3 loop spans 14 amino acids. The CDR3 DNA follows: TGTGCCAGCAGCCAAGATACAGGGGCTTATGGCTACACCTTC. Residues: CASSQDTGAYGYTF.

The rearrangement uses TRBV14 and TRBJ2-3; 9 bases are a match to TRBD1. The V segment lost 0 bases and the J segment 9 bases; nucleotides outside the gene matches: 1. The CDR3 is 13 residues long. Germline lookup yields CDR1 SGHDN and CDR2 FVKESK. The DNA of the CDR3 is TGTGCCAGCAGCCAAGAAGGGACAGGGACGCAGTATTTT. Translation gives CASSQEGTGTQYF.